The next 11 T cell receptor beta chains were all read from a single sample in a study of CD8 T cells in ankylosing spondylitis. In TCRdb, the 5' RACE reads were re-called with MiXCR into one record per CDR3 protein. Of about 170,000 distinct CDR3 sequences in the sample, approximately 20% are singletons; the top ten hold roughly 7.7%. Sequencing input: blood, either unsorted or a sorted T cell fraction (not recorded which). The receptors come from a male donor with ankylosing spondylitis or in good health (not recorded which).

There are many counts of this clonotype. This sequence joins TRBV5-1 and TRBJ1-6, with TRBD1 as a possible D gene (6 bases). The CDR3 totals 14 residues. Germline V gene sequence: CDR1 SGHRS, CDR2 YFSETQ. V was clipped by 7 bases and J by 5 bases, with 13 bases between them. Here the CDR3 DNA reads TGCGCCAGCCGTTTGACAGGTGATAATTCACCCCTCCACTTT. Protein sequence: CASRLTGDNSPLHF.

The V and J genes are TRBV27 and TRBJ2-3; D is perhaps TRBD1 or TRBD2 (5 bases each). This CDR3 region has 15 residues. Looked up from germline, CDR1 is MNHEY and CDR2 is SMNVEV (reference sequence). Trimming removed 2 bases from V and 5 bases from J, with 14 bases in between. CDR3 residues: CASSLGVRAGDTQYF. The CDR3 DNA follows: TGTGCCAGCAGTTTAGGGGTCAGGGCGGGAGATACGCAGTATTTT.

This clonotype was seen many times. This chain links TRBV20-1 with TRBJ2-3, with 10 bases that match TRBD1. With 4 bases clipped from V and 4 bases from J, the junction kept 5 bases outside the gene matches. Germline V gene lookup returns CDR1 DFQATT and CDR2 SNEGSKA (reference sequence). There are 14 residues in the CDR3. The CDR3 here is CSATSGTGADTQYF. The CDR3 nucleotides read TGCAGTGCTACCTCCGGGACAGGGGCAGATACGCAGTATTTT.

This chain uses TRBV6-2 or TRBV6-3 with TRBJ2-2; D may be TRBD1 or TRBD2 (5 bases each). The V gene lost 7 bases and the J gene lost 6 bases, with 18 bases spanning the gap. This CDR3 comprises 15 residues. The germline CDR1 and CDR2 sequences are MNHEY and SVGEGT. CDR3 nucleotide sequence: TGTGCCAGCATGGGGGTACAGGTGGCGGCCGGGGAGCTGTTTTTT. This sequence encodes CASMGVQVAAGELFF.

Only a few counts were recorded for this clonotype. This chain connects TRBV6-6 to TRBJ2-3, with 12 bases aligning to TRBD2. Germline loops: CDR1 MNHNY, CDR2 SVGAGI (reference sequence). Unmatched junction bases numbered 7, after V lost 6 bases and J lost 3 bases. The CDR3 loop spans 16 amino acids. The CDR3 spells CASSRLAGARTDTQYF. In DNA form, the CDR3 reads TGTGCCAGCAGCAGACTAGCGGGAGCCCGTACAGATACGCAGTATTTT.

A few counts support this clonotype. The chain recombines TRBV27 with TRBJ2-7, with D maybe TRBD1 (8 bases). This CDR3 is built from 14 residues. CDR1 is MNHEY, CDR2 SMNVEV, per germline (reference sequence). Trimming left V 3 bases short and J 4 bases short, with 13 bases between. The CDR3 DNA sequence: TGTGCCAGCAGTTTTACAGGGGGGGTTTACGAGCAGTACTTC. Its protein is CASSFTGGVYEQYF.

This clonotype was counted only a few times. The CDR3 region has the DNA TGCGCCAGCAGCTTGGGGGACAGGGGTCACAATGAGCAGTTCTTC. Translated: CASSLGDRGHNEQFF. V is TRBV5-1 and J is TRBJ2-1; TRBD1 matches 10 bases. The CDR3 contains 15 residues. V dropped 0 bases and J dropped 5; count of bases not matched to a gene: 2. The germline gives CDR1 SGHRS, CDR2 YFSETQ.

This clonotype was seen a handful of times. The chain recombines TRBV25-1 with TRBJ2-7, with 7 nucleotides matching TRBD2. V was pared by 5 bases and J by 7 bases, with 14 bases of the junction left unmatched. Germline CDR1 reads MGHDK; CDR2 reads SYGVNS. The CDR3 covers 15 residues. This CDR3 reads CASSLGWGGMGEQYF. CDR3 nucleotides: TGTGCCAGCAGTCTGGGGTGGGGGGGAATGGGGGAGCAGTACTTC.

This clonotype was counted only a few times. DNA for the CDR3: TGTGCCAGCAGTGGGCCGACCTATGGCTACACCTTC. Translation gives CASSGPTYGYTF. V gene TRBV25-1 combines with J gene TRBJ1-2; D not certain. The CDR3 covers 12 residues. V dropped 4 bases and J dropped 4 bases, with 7 bases sitting between them. Germline CDR1 reads MGHDK; CDR2 reads SYGVNS.

J is TRBJ2-3 and V is TRBV20-1; 8 nucleotides agree with TRBD2. CDR3 size: 17 residues. Germline CDR1 and CDR2: DFQATT and SNEGSKA (reference sequence). The junction had 18 bases not matched to a gene; V was cut back by 4 bases and J by 6 bases. The CDR3 DNA follows: TGCAGTGCTAAAATTAGCGTAGCGGGAAGCCTCCCGGATACGCAGTATTTT. It codes for CSAKISVAGSLPDTQYF.

This clonotype was counted ten times or more. This rearrangement joins TRBV7-2 to TRBJ1-1; a possible D gene is TRBD1 (5 bases). The V gene lost 6 bases and the J gene lost 7 bases, with 9 bases spanning the gap. The CDR3 is 11 amino acids. Germline values: CDR1 SGHTA, CDR2 FQGNSA. The chain's CDR3 is CASSSRVEAFF. CDR3 DNA sequence: TGTGCCAGCAGTTCCAGGGTTGAAGCTTTCTTT.